Each of the 10 T cell receptor beta chains below was sequenced from the same sample in a study of tumor and adjacent non-tumor tissue in lung cancer. RNA was extracted from bulk tissue without any cell sorting. The library came from three nested PCR rounds adapted from ARM-PCR protocols. TCRdb passed the multiplex PCR reads through MiXCR, listing each CDR3 protein once. The sample has roughly 200,000 distinct CDR3 sequences; 71% are singletons. Sequenced input: lung tumor tissue. The origin of the receptors is a man between 60 and 70 years old with non-small cell lung cancer.

This clonotype was found many times. The chain recombines TRBV30 with TRBJ1-5; TRBD1 might be the D (6 bases). Looked up from germline, CDR1 is GTSNPN and CDR2 is SVGIG (reference sequence). The CDR3 consists of 14 residues. V dropped 1 base and J dropped 4 bases, with 11 bases sitting between them. Here the CDR3 DNA reads TGTGCCTGGAGTGCTAGGGGGGGGAATCAGCCCCAGCATTTT. Its protein is CAWSARGGNQPQHF.

To note about this clonotype: At one end the junction does not follow the germline gene, possibly because of a read error. V is TRBV29-1 and J is TRBJ2-6; weak D call: TRBD1 (5 bases). Germline values: CDR1 SQVTM, CDR2 ANQGSEA. CDR3 length equals 14 residues. DNA of the CDR3: TGCAACGTTGATGGGGTTCCTGGGGCCAACATCCTGACTTTC. Translating it yields CNVDGVPGANILTF. Full variable domain (rest looked up from reference TRBV29-1 and TRBJ2-6): SAVISQKPSRDICQRGTSLTIQCQVDSQVTMMFWYRQQPGQSLTLIATANQGSEATYESGFVIDKFPISRPNLTFSTLTVSNMSPEDSSIYLCNVDGVPGANILTFGAGSRLTVL.

This clonotype was seen just once. With a much larger clone just one base away, this may be a read error. The genes are TRBV20-1 and TRBJ2-7, with D perhaps matching TRBD2 (6 bases). In germline, CDR1 is DFQATT, CDR2 SNEGSKA (reference sequence). Between the trimmed V and J ends, which lost 6 bases and 3 bases, there was a span of 21 bases. The CDR3 extends over 15 amino acids. CDR3: CSAIRVTEGVYEQYF. The CDR3 DNA reads TGCAGTGCCATTCGGGTAACGGAGGGCGTCTACGAGCAGTACTTC.

Regarding this clonotype: An end of the junction differs from the germline gene, which may be a read error. The chain is built from TRBV12-3 or TRBV12-4 and TRBJ2-7; 8 bases fit TRBD1. The CDR3 extends over 16 amino acids. The CDR3 here is CASSLFFGQGRNEQHF. Written as DNA, the CDR3 is TGTGCCAGTAGTTTATTTTTCGGACAGGGTAGGAACGAGCAGCACTTC.

V and J are TRBV5-1 and TRBJ1-1; D gene unclear. CDR1 SGHRS and CDR2 YFSETQ come from the germline V gene. The CDR3 is made up of 16 amino acids. Deletions cut 0 bases from V and 7 bases from J, with 19 bases between. The DNA for the CDR3 is TGCGCCAGCAGCTTGGTAGGTGCCGGGTTGGGTATTGAAGCTTTCTTT. This translates into CASSLVGAGLGIEAFF.

Points on this clonotype: Sequence at one end of the junction differs from germline and may be a read error. J is TRBJ1-5 and V is TRBV12-3 or TRBV12-4; 7 bases line up with TRBD1. There are 16 residues in the CDR3. CDR3 in DNA: TGTGTCAGCAGTCCCCTCGTGACAGGGAGCAATCAGCCCCAGCATTTT. Amino acid sequence: CVSSPLVTGSNQPQHF.

With regard to this clonotype: This sequence may be a read error, since a much larger clone differs from it by one base. This chain connects TRBV6-2 or TRBV6-3 to TRBJ2-1; 8 bases agree with TRBD2. Germline loops: CDR1 MNHEY, CDR2 SVGEGT. The CDR3 has 14 residues. CDR3 DNA sequence: TGTGCCAGCAGTTACAAGCGGGGGTACAATGAGCAGTCCTTC. Translating gives CASSYKRGYNEQSF.

Points on this clonotype: Possible read error: a much larger clone is one base away. The chain employs TRBV12-3 or TRBV12-4 and TRBJ2-4; tentatively, D is TRBD1 (6 bases). The V and J ends lost 3 bases and 11 bases respectively, with 17 bases between them. The CDR3 has 14 residues. The CDR3 sequence: CASSFPRGSNFQYF. The CDR3, as DNA: TGTGCCAGCAGTTTCCCCAGGGGTTCGAACTTTCAGTACTTC.

This clonotype was observed at least ten times. The gene calls are TRBV6-5 and TRBJ2-3; D is possibly TRBD1 or TRBD2 (5 bases each). Germline V gene lookup returns CDR1 MNHEY and CDR2 SVGAGI. This CDR3 spans 13 amino acids. The V end lost 8 bases, the J end lost 0 bases, and 9 bases lay between the germline ends. CDR3 DNA: TGTGCCAGCCGGGACCGAAGCACAGATACGCAGTATTTT. It codes for CASRDRSTDTQYF.

The J gene is TRBJ1-2, the V gene TRBV19, with D uncertain. V lost 7 bases and J 1 base, leaving 7 bases between the germline ends. The CDR3 loop spans 12 amino acids. In germline, CDR1 is LNHDA, CDR2 SQIVND (reference sequence). The CDR3: CASIGRNYGYTF. CDR3 nucleotides: TGTGCCAGTATCGGGCGTAACTATGGCTACACCTTC.